The entry below describes one TCR beta chain. The sample originates from a study of T-cell memory formation after mild COVID-19. At the level of the study: Largely donor-specific TCR clusters were found.

CDR3 size: 16 residues. Per germline, CDR1 SNHLY and CDR2 FYNNEI. V dropped 2 bases and J dropped 1 base, with 11 bases sitting between them. 5'RACE with constant-segment primers built TCRalpha and TCRbeta cDNA libraries with UMIs. TCRdb re-derived calls from the 5' RACE reads in MiXCR, one entry per CDR3 protein. The table lists hundreds of thousands of distinct CDR3 sequences, under 20% of them singletons, with 12% in the top ten. J is TRBJ2-2 and V is TRBV2; either TRBD1 or TRBD2 may supply D (5 bases each). The sample was PBMCs or a T cell subset sorted from them (not recorded which). This TCR came from an adult woman who had mild COVID-19 (a few samples of this study predate the infection). Cell type and time point are not known. CDR3 amino acids: CASSEIWGMNTGELFF. CDR3 DNA: TGTGCCAGCAGTGAAATTTGGGGGATGAACACCGGGGAGCTGTTTTTT.